Listed here are 8 T cell receptor beta chains from one sample, sequenced in a study of blood T cell repertoires in COVID-19. The data were produced by immunoSEQ multiplex PCR, yet TCRdb's version contains in-frame clones alone and is incomplete. The repertoire holds fewer than 150,000 clones, with 84% as singletons. Sequencing was performed on PBMCs or T cells enriched from blood (not recorded which). These TCRs come from a man aged 50-60 years in a cohort exposed to, infected with or recovered from COVID-19 (not recorded which).

The chain has TRBV3-1 (or the pseudogene TRBV3-2) and TRBJ2-4, with D possibly being TRBD2 (5 bases). The V end was cut by 1 base, the J end by 4 bases, with 11 bases between. The CDR3 length is 15 residues. Germline V gene data show CDR1 as LGHDT and CDR2 as YNNKEL (reference sequence). CDR3 sequence reads: CASSQGSGMKNIQYF. The CDR3 region has the DNA TGTGCCAGCAGCCAAGGGTCCGGGATGAAAAACATTCAGTACTTC.

The chain combines TRBV28 with TRBJ2-2; TRBD1 matches 10 bases. CDR3 length: 17 residues. Losses at the gene ends were 5 bases for V and 4 bases for J; bases not matched to a gene: 10. Germline-derived CDR1 and CDR2 are MDHEN and SYDVKM. The CDR3 nucleotides are TGTGCCAGCAGTAGGGGACAGGGGTTATTTTCCACCGGGGAGCTGTTTTTT. This gives the protein CASSRGQGLFSTGELFF.

The J gene is TRBJ1-6, the V gene TRBV30; D might be TRBD1 (5 bases). The V gene lost 2 bases and the J gene lost 4 bases, with 9 bases spanning the gap. The CDR3 is made up of 14 amino acids. Per the germline V gene, CDR1 is GTSNPN and CDR2 is SVGIG (reference sequence). Here the CDR3 reads CAWSRGEYNSPLHF. The CDR3 DNA sequence: TGTGCCTGGAGTCGGGGGGAATATAATTCACCCCTCCACTTT.

J is TRBJ2-1 and V is TRBV19; TRBD2 is a possible D gene (6 bases). Germline V gene lookup returns CDR1 LNHDA and CDR2 SQIVND (reference sequence). This CDR3 comprises 15 residues. With 3 bases removed from V and 6 bases from J, the gap between germline ends came to 15 bases. The CDR3 sequence: CASSIRPQEGNEQFF. In DNA, the CDR3 is TGTGCCAGTAGTATTCGCCCCCAGGAGGGCAATGAGCAGTTCTTC. The variable domain in full, with the rest retrieved from reference TRBV19 and TRBJ2-1, is DGGITQSPKYLFRKEGQNVTLSCEQNLNHDAMYWYRQDPGQGLRLIYYSQIVNDFQKGDIAEGYSVSREKKESFPLTVTSAQKNPTAFYLCASSIRPQEGNEQFFGPGTRLTVL.

This clone appeared a single time. The chain couples TRBV29-1 to TRBJ1-2; D is ambiguous. The CDR3 is 11 residues long. Deletions cut 2 bases from V and 8 bases from J, with 9 bases between. CDR1 and CDR2 (germline): SQVTM, ANQGSEA. The CDR3 DNA reads as TGCAGCGTTGAACGGCGCGGCGGCTACACCTTC. Amino acid sequence: CSVERRGGYTF.

This clone was counted only a few times. V and J are TRBV5-4 and TRBJ2-2, with D maybe TRBD1 (5 bases). Looked up from germline, CDR1 is SGHNT and CDR2 is YYREEE (reference sequence). The V end lost 4 bases, the J end lost 6 bases, and 16 bases lay between the germline ends. This CDR3 comprises 15 residues. The CDR3 coding sequence is TGTGCCAGCAGCGAGATCGGCAGGGCACCCGGGGAGCTGTTTTTT. Its protein product is CASSEIGRAPGELFF.

The V and J genes are TRBV7-7 and TRBJ2-7; TRBD1 aligns across 7 bases. This CDR3 spans 15 amino acids. The germline V gene has CDR1 SSHAT and CDR2 FNYEAQ (reference sequence). V trimming: 1 base; J trimming: 0 bases; junction bases outside the gene matches: 3. In DNA form, the CDR3 reads TGTGCCAGCAGCTTAGGACAGGGTGTCTCCTACGAGCAGTACTTC. Translated: CASSLGQGVSYEQYF.

This clone was observed a handful of times. The genes are TRBV23-1 and TRBJ2-7, with D perhaps matching TRBD1 (6 bases). TRBV23-1 is flagged as an ORF with uncertain function. This CDR3 has 12 residues. V gave up 8 bases and J gave up 3 bases, with 11 bases separating them. The CDR3 DNA sequence: TGCGCCAGCGGCCGGGACAACTACGAGCAGTACTTC. Protein product: CASGRDNYEQYF.